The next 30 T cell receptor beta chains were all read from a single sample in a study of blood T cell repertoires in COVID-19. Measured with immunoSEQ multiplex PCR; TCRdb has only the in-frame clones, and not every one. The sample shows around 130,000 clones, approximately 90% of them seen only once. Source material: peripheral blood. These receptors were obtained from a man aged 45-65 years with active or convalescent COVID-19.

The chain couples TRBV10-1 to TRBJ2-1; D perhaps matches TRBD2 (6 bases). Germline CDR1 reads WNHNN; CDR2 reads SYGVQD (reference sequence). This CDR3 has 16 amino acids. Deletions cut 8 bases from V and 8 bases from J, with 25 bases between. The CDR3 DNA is TGCGCCAGCGCACGTTCCGGGGACTTAGCCCTAGATGAGCAGTTCTTC. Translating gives CASARSGDLALDEQFF.

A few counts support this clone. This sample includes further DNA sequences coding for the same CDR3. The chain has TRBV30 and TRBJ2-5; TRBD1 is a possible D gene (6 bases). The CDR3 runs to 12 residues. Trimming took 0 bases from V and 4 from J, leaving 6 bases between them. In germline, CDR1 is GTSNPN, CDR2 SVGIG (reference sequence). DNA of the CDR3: TGTGCCTGGAGTGTACAGGGAGAGACCCAGTACTTC. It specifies CAWSVQGETQYF.

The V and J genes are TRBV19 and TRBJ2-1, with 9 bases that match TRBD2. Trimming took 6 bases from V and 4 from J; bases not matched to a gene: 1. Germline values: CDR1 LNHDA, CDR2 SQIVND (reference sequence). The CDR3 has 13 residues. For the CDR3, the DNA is TGTGCCAGTAGCGGACTAGCGTACAATGAGCAGTTCTTC. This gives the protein CASSGLAYNEQFF. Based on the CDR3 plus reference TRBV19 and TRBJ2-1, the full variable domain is DGGITQSPKYLFRKEGQNVTLSCEQNLNHDAMYWYRQDPGQGLRLIYYSQIVNDFQKGDIAEGYSVSREKKESFPLTVTSAQKNPTAFYLCASSGLAYNEQFFGPGTRLTVL.

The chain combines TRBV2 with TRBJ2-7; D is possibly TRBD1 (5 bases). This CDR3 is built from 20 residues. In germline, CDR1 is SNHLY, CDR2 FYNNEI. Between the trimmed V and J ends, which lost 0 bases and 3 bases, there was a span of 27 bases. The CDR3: CASSEAGIGREPSDYYEQYF. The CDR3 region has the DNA TGTGCCAGCAGTGAAGCGGGGATCGGCAGGGAACCATCAGATTACTACGAGCAGTACTTC. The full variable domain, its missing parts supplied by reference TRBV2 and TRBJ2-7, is EPEVTQTPSHQVTQMGQEVILRCVPISNHLYFYWYRQILGQKVEFLVSFYNNEISEKSEIFDDQFSVERPDGSNFTLKIRSTKLEDSAMYFCASSEAGIGREPSDYYEQYFGPGTRLTVT.

The CDR3 region has the DNA TGTGCCAGCAGTACTACGGGACAGGGTGAAAAACTGTTTTTT. This sequence encodes CASSTTGQGEKLFF. This chain links TRBV6-5 with TRBJ1-4; the match to TRBD1 covers 9 bases. The CDR3 spans 14 residues. Trimming removed 5 bases from V and 7 bases from J; junction bases left unmatched: 5. Germline assignment: CDR1 MNHEY and CDR2 SVGAGI.

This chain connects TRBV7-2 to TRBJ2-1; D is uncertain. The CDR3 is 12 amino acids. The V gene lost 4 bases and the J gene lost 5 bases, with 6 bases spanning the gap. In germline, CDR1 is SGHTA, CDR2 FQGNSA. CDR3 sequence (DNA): TGTGCCAGCAGCTCCCGGGACAATGAGCAGTTCTTC. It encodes CASSSRDNEQFF.

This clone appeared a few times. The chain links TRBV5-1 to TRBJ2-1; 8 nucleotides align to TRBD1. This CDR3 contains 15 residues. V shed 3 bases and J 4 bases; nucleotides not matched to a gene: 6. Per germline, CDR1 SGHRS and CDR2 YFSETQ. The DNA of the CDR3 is TGCGCCAGCAGCTCTCCGGGACAGGCGTACAATGAGCAGTTCTTC. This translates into CASSSPGQAYNEQFF.

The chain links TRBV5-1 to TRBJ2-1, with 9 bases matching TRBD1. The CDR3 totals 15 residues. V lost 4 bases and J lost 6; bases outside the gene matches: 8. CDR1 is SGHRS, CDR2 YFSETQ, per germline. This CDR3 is CASSEPGTGRNEQFF. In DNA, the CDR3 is TGCGCCAGCAGCGAACCCGGGACAGGGCGCAATGAGCAGTTCTTC. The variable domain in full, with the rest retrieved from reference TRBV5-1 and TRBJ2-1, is KAGVTQTPRYLIKTRGQQVTLSCSPISGHRSVSWYQQTPGQGLQFLFEYFSETQRNKGNFPGRFSGRQFSNSRSEMNVSTLELGDSALYLCASSEPGTGRNEQFFGPGTRLTVL.

CDR3 in DNA: TGCGCCAGCAGCTTGAGGGTGAGCGGTTACAATGAGCAGTTCTTC. Protein: CASSLRVSGYNEQFF. J is TRBJ2-1 and V is TRBV5-1, with TRBD2 as a possible D gene (5 bases). Germline lookup yields CDR1 SGHRS and CDR2 YFSETQ. The V end was cut by 1 base, the J end by 4 bases, with 12 bases between. CDR3 length equals 15 residues.

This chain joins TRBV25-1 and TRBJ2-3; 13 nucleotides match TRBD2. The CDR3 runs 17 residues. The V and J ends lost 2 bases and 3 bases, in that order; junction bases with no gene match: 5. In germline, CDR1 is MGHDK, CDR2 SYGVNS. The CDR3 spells CASSEKRTSGRTDTQYF. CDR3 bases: TGTGCCAGCAGTGAAAAAAGGACTAGCGGGAGAACAGATACGCAGTATTTT.

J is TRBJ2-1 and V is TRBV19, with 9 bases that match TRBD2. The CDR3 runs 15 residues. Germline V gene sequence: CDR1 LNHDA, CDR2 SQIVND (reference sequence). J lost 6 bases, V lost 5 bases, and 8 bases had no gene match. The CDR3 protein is CASSPGTSRGNEQFF. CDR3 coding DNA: TGTGCCAGTAGTCCCGGGACTAGCAGGGGCAATGAGCAGTTCTTC. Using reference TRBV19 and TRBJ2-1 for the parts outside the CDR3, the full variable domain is DGGITQSPKYLFRKEGQNVTLSCEQNLNHDAMYWYRQDPGQGLRLIYYSQIVNDFQKGDIAEGYSVSREKKESFPLTVTSAQKNPTAFYLCASSPGTSRGNEQFFGPGTRLTVL.

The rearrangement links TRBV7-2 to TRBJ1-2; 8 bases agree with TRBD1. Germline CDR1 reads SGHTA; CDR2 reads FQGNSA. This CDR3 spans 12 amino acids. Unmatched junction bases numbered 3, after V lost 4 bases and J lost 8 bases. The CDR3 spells CASSWTGLGYTF. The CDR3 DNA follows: TGTGCCAGCAGCTGGACAGGGTTGGGCTACACCTTC.

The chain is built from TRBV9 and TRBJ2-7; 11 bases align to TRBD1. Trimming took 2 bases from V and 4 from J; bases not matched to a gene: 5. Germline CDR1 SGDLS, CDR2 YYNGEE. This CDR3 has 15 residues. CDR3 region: CASSVHGQGAYEQYF. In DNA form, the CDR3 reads TGTGCCAGCAGCGTCCACGGACAGGGGGCTTACGAGCAGTACTTC. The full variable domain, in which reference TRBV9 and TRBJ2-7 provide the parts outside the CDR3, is DSGVTQTPKHLITATGQRVTLRCSPRSGDLSVYWYQQSLDQGLQFLIQYYNGEERAKGNILERFSAQQFPDLHSELNLSSLELGDSALYFCASSVHGQGAYEQYFGPGTRLTVT.

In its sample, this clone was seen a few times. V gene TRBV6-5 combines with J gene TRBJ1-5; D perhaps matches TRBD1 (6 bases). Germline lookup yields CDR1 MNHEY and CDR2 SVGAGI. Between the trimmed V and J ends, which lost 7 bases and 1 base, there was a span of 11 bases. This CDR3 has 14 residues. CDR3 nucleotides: TGTGCCAGCATGGGGGGGCTGAGCAATCAGCCCCAGCATTTT. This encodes CASMGGLSNQPQHF.

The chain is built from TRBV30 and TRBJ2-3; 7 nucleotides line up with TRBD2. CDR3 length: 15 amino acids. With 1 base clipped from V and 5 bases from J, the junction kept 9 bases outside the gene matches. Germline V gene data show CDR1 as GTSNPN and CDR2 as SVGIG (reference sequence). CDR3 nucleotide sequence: TGTGCCTGGAGTGAAACGGCGGGAGTGGTAGATACGCAGTATTTT. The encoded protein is CAWSETAGVVDTQYF.

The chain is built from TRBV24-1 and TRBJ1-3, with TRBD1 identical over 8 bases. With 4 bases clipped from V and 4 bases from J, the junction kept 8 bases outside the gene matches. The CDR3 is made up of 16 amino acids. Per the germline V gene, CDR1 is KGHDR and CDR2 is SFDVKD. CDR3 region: CATSEGQGARGNTIYF. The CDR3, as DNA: TGTGCCACCAGTGAGGGGCAGGGGGCGAGAGGAAACACCATATATTTT.

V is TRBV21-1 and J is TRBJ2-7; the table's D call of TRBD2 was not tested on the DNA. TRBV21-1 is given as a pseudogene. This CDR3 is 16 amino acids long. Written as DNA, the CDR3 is TGTGCCAGCAGCAAACCGGGGGGCTCTTACTTGTACGAGCAGTACTTC. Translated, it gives CASSKPGGSYLYEQYF.

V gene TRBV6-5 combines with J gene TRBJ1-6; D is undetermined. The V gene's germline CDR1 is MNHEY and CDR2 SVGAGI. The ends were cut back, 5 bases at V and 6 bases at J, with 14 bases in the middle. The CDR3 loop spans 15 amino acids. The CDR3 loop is CASSRLSRSNSPLHF. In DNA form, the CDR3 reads TGTGCCAGCAGTCGACTGTCGAGAAGTAATTCACCCCTCCACTTT.

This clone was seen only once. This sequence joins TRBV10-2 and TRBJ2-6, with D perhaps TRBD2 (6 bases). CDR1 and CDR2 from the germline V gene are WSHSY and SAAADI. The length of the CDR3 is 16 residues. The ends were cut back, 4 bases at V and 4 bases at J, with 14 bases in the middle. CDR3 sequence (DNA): TGCGCCAGCAGTGTTGATGGGGGGTCAGGGGCCAACGTCCTGACTTTC. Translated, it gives CASSVDGGSGANVLTF.

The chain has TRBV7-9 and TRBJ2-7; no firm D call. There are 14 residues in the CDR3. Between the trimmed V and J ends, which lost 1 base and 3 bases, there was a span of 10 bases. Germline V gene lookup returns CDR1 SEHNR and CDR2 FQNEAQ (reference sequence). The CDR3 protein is CASSLGRRDYEQYF. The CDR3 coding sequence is TGTGCCAGCAGCTTAGGCAGGCGCGACTACGAGCAGTACTTC.

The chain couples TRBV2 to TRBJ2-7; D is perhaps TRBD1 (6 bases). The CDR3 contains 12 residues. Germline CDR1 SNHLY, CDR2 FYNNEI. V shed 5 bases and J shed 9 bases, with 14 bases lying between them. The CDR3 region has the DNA TGTGCCAGCAGTATACAGGGCGGCGCGCAGTACTTC. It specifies CASSIQGGAQYF.

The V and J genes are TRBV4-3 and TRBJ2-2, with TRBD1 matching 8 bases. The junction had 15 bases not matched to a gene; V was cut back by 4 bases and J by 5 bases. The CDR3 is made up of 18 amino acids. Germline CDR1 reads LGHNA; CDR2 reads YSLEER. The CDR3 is CASSRNLLRGLRTGELFF. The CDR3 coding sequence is TGCGCCAGCAGCCGCAACTTACTCAGGGGGCTTAGGACCGGGGAGCTGTTTTTT.

The DNA of the CDR3 is TGTGCCAGCTCACCACCGGAGAAAGCGAGCACAGATACGCAGTATTTT. Its translation is CASSPPEKASTDTQYF. This chain connects TRBV18 to TRBJ2-3; D is undetermined. Germline assignment: CDR1 KGHSH and CDR2 LQKENI. V lost 0 bases and J lost 0, with 10 bases in between. This CDR3 contains 16 residues.

The CDR3: CASSFSVTVVSPLHF. The CDR3 DNA follows: TGTGCCAGCAGTTTCTCCGTGACAGTTGTTTCACCCCTCCACTTT. The rearrangement uses TRBV27 and TRBJ1-6; D possibly corresponds to TRBD1 (5 bases). V was clipped by 3 bases and J by 9 bases, with 15 bases between them. CDR1 is MNHEY and CDR2 is SMNVEV in the germline V gene (reference sequence). The CDR3 consists of 15 residues.

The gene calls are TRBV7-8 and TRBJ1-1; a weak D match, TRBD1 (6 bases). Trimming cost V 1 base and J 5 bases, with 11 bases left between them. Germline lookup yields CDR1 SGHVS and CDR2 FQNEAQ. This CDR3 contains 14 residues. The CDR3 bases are TGTGCCAGCAGCTTAGTTCTAGGGGGAACTGAAGCTTTCTTT. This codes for CASSLVLGGTEAFF.

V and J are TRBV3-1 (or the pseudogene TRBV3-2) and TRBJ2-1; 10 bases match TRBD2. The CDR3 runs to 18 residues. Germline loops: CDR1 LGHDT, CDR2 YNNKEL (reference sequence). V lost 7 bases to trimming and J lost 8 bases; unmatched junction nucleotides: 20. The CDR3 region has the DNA TGTGCCAGCACGGAGGGTCGGGCTAGCGGGAGATCTTTCGATGAGCAGTTCTTC. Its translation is CASTEGRASGRSFDEQFF.

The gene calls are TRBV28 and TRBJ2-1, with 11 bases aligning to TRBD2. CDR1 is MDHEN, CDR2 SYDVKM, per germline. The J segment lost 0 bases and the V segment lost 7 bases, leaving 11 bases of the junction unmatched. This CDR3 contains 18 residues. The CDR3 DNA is TGTGCCAGCACCAATGCTCGACTAGCGGGACACTCCTACAATGAGCAGTTCTTC. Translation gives CASTNARLAGHSYNEQFF.

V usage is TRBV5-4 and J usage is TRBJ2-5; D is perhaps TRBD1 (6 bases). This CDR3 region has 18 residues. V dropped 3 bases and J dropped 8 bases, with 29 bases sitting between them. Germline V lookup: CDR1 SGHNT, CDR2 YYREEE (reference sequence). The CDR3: CASSSALGAVGGRVTQYF. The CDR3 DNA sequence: TGTGCCAGCAGCTCCGCCCTAGGGGCCGTAGGGGGTCGGGTAACCCAGTACTTC.

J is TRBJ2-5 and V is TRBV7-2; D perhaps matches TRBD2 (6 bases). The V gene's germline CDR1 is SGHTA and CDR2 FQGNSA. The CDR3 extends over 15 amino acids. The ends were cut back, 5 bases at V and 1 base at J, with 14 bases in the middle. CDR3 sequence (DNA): TGTGCCAGCAGCATCATGACTAGGGGCCAAGAGACCCAGTACTTC. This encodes CASSIMTRGQETQYF.

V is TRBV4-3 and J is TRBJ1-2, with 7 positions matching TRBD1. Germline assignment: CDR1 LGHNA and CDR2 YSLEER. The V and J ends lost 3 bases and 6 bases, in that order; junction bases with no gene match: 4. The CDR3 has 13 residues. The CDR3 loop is CASSHQTGNGYTF. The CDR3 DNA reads TGCGCCAGCAGCCACCAGACAGGGAATGGCTACACCTTC.